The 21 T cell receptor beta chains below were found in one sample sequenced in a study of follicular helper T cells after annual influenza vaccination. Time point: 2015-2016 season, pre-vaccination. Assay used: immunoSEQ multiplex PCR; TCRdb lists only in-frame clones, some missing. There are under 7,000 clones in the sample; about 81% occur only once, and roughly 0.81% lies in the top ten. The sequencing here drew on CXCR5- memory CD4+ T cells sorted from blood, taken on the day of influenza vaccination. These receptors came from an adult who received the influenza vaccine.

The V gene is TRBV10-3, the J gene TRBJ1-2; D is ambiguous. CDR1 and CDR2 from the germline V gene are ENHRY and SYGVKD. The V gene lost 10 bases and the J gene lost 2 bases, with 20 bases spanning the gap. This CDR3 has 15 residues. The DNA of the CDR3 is TGTGCCACCAAGAGCAGTACTCCGGTGAACTATGGCTACACCTTC. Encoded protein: CATKSSTPVNYGYTF.

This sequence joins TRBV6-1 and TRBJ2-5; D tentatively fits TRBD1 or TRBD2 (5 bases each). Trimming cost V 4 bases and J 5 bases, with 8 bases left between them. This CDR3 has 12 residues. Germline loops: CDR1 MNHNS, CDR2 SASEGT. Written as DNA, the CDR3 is TGTGCCAGCAGTGGGGGCGGGGAGACCCAGTACTTC. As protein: CASSGGGETQYF.

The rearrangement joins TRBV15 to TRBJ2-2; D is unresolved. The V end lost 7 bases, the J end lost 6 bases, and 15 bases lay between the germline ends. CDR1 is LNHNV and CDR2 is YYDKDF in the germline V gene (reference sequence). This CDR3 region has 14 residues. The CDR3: CATTRPVGSGELFF. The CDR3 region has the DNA TGTGCCACCACCCGCCCAGTTGGGTCCGGGGAGCTGTTTTTT. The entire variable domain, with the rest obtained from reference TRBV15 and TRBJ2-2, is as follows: DAMVIQNPRYQVTQFGKPVTLSCSQTLNHNVMYWYQQKSSQAPKLLFHYYDKDFNNEADTPDNFQSRRPNTSFCFLDIRSPGLGDTAMYLCATTRPVGSGELFFGEGSRLTVL.

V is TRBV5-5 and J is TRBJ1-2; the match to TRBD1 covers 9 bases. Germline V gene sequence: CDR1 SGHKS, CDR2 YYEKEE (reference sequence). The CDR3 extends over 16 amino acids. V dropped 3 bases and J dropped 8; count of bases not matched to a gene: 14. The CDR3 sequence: CASSSGSGQGIGGYTF. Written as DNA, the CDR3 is TGTGCCAGCAGCTCAGGGTCAGGACAGGGGATTGGGGGCTACACCTTC.

This CDR3 reads CASSLARTVYEQYF. As DNA, the CDR3 is TGTGCCAGCAGCTTAGCGAGGACAGTGTACGAGCAGTACTTC. The V gene is TRBV7-2, the J gene TRBJ2-7, with D perhaps TRBD1 (6 bases). The germline V gene has CDR1 SGHTA and CDR2 FQGNSA. V lost 0 bases and J lost 4, with 10 bases in between. This CDR3 region has 14 residues. Combining the CDR3 with reference TRBV7-2 and TRBJ2-7 gives the whole variable domain GAGVSQSPSNKVTEKGKDVELRCDPISGHTALYWYRQSLGQGLEFLIYFQGNSAPDKSGLPSDRFSAERTGGSVSTLTIQRTQQEDSAVYLCASSLARTVYEQYFGPGTRLTVT.

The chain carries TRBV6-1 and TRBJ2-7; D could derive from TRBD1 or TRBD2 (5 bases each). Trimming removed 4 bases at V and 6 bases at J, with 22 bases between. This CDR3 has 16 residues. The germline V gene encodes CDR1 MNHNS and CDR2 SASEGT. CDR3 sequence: CASSAPSIGGFGEQYF. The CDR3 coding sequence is TGTGCCAGCAGTGCCCCGTCTATTGGGGGATTCGGCGAGCAGTACTTC.

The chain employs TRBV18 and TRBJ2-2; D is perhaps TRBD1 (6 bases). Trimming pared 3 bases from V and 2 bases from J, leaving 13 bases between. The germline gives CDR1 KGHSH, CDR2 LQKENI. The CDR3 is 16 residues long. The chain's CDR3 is CASSPWDISNTGELFF. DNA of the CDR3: TGTGCCAGCTCACCCTGGGACATCTCTAACACCGGGGAGCTGTTTTTT.

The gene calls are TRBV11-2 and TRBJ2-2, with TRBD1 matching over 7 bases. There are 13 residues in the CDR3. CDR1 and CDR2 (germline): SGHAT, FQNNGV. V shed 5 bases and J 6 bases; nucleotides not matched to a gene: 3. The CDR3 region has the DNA TGTGCCAGCAGCCCGCAGGGGGCCGGGGAGCTGTTTTTT. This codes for CASSPQGAGELFF.

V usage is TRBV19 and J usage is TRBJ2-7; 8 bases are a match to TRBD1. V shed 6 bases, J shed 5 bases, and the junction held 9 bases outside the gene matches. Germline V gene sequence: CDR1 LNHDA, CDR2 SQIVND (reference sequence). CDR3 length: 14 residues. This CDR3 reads CASSATGVGHEQYF. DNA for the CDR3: TGTGCCAGTAGCGCGACAGGGGTCGGGCACGAGCAGTACTTC.

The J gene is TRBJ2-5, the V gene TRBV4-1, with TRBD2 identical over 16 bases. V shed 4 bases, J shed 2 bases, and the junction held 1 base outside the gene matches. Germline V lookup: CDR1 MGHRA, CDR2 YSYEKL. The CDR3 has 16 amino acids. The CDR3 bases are TGCGCCAGCAGCCTGGGACTAGCGGGGGGGCAAGAGACCCAGTACTTC. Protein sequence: CASSLGLAGGQETQYF.

CDR3 in DNA: TGTGCCAGCAGCTTAGGGACACGGGGAAGCACAGATACGCAGTATTTT. Protein product: CASSLGTRGSTDTQYF. The chain joins TRBV11-3 to TRBJ2-3, with D perhaps assigned TRBD1 or TRBD2 (5 bases each). Trimming left V 1 base short and J 0 bases short, with 11 bases between. The V gene's germline CDR1 is SGHNT and CDR2 YENEEA. The CDR3 is 16 residues long.

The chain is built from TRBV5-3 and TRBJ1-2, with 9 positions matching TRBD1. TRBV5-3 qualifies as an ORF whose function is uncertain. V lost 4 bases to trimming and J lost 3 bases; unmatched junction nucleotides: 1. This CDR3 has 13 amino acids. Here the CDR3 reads CARSRDRDYGYTF. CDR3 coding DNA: TGTGCCAGAAGCCGGGACAGGGACTATGGCTACACCTTC.

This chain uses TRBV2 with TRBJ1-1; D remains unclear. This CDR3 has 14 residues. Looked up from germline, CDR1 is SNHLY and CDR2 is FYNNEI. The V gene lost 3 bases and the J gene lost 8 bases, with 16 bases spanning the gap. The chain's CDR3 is CASSESLAIREAFF. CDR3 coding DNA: TGTGCCAGCAGTGAGTCTTTGGCCATACGGGAAGCTTTCTTT.

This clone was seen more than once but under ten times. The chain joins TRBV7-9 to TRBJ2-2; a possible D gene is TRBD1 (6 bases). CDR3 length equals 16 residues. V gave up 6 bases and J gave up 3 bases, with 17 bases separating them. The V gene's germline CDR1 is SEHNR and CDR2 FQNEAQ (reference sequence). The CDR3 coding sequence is TGTGCCAGCAGACTCCCAAACAGGGTGGACACCGGGGAGCTGTTTTTT. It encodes CASRLPNRVDTGELFF.

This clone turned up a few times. The CDR3 loop reads CASRETGNAGGYTF. The CDR3 DNA sequence: TGTGCCAGCAGGGAAACAGGGAATGCAGGGGGCTACACCTTC. The chain has TRBV7-8 and TRBJ1-2, with D possibly being TRBD1 (6 bases). Germline loops: CDR1 SGHVS, CDR2 FQNEAQ. V shed 6 bases and J shed 8 bases, with 19 bases lying between them. The CDR3 covers 14 residues.

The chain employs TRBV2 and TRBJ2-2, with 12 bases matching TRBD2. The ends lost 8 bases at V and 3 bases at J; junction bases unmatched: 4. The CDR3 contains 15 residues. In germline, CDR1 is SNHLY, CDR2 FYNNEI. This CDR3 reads CASLTSGGHTGELFF. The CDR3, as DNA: TGTGCCAGCCTTACTAGCGGGGGGCACACCGGGGAGCTGTTTTTT.

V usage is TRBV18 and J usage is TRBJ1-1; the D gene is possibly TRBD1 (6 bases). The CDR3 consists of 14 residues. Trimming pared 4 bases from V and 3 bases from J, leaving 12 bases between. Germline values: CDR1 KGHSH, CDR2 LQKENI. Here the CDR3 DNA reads TGTGCCAGCTCACGCGACGACAGGTACACTGAAGCTTTCTTT. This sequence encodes CASSRDDRYTEAFF.

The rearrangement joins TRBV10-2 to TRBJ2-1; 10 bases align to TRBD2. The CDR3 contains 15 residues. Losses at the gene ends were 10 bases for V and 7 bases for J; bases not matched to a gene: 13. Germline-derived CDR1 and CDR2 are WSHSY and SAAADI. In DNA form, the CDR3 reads TGCGCCACCAGAACAAGCGGGGGGGTTGGAAATGAGCAGTTCTTC. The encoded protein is CATRTSGGVGNEQFF.

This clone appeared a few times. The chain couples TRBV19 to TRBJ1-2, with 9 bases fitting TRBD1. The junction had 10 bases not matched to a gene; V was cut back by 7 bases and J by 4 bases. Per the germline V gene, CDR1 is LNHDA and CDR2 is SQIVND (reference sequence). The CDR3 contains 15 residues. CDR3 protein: CASTPEGTGSYGYTF. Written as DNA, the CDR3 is TGTGCCAGTACCCCAGAAGGGACAGGGTCCTATGGCTACACCTTC.

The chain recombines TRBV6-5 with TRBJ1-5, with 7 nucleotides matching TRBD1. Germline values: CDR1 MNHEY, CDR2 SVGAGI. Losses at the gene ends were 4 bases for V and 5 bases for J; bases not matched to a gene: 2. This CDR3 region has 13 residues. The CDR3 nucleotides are TGTGCCAGCAGTTTGCAGGGGGATCAGCCCCAGCATTTT. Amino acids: CASSLQGDQPQHF.

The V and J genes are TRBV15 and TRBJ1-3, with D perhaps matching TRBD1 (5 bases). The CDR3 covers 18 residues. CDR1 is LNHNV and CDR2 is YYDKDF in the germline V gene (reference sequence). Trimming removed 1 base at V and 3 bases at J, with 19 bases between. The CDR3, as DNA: TGTGCCACCAGCAGAGCGACAGCTTACAGAGGAGTTGGAAACACCATATATTTT. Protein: CATSRATAYRGVGNTIYF.